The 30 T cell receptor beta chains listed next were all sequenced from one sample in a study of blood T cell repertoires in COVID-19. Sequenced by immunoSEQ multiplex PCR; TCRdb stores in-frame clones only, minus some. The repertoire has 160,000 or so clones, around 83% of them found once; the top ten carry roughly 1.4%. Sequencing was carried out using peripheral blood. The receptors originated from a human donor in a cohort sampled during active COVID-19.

Here the CDR3 DNA reads TGTGCCAGCAGCCGCGGGACCCTACTTGAAGCTTTCTTT. Amino acid sequence: CASSRGTLLEAFF. The genes are TRBV6-5 and TRBJ1-1; possible D gene TRBD1, 5 bases. The CDR3 length is 13 residues. V dropped 6 bases and J dropped 7 bases, with 15 bases sitting between them. The germline V gene encodes CDR1 MNHEY and CDR2 SVGAGI.

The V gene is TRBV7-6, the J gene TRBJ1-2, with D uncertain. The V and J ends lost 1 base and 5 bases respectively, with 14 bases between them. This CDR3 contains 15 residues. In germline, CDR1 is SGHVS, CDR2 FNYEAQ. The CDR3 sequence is CASSLGESGRYGYTF. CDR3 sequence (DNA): TGTGCCAGCAGCTTAGGAGAGTCAGGAAGGTATGGCTACACCTTC.

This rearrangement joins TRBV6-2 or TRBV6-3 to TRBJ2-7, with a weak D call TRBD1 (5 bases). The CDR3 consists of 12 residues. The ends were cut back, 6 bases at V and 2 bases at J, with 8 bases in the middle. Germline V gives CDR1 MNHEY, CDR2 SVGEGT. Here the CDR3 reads CASSPDTYEQYF. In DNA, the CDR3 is TGTGCCAGCAGCCCGGACACCTACGAGCAGTACTTC.

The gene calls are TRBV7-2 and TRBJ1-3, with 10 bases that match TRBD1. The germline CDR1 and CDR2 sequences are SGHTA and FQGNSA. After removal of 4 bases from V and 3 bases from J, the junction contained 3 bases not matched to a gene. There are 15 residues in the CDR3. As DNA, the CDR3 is TGTGCCAGCAGCTCCGGGACAGGGGTTGGAAACACCATATATTTT. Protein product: CASSSGTGVGNTIYF.

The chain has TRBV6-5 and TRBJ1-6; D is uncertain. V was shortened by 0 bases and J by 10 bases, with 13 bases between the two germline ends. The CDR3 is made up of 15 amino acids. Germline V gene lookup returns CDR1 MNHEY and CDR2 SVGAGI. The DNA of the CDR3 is TGTGCCAGCAGTTACTCGTGGGCGGGAGGATCACCCCTCCACTTT. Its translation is CASSYSWAGGSPLHF.

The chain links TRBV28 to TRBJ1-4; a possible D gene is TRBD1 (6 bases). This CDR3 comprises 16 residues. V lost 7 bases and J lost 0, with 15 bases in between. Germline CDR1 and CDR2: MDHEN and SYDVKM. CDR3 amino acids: CASTPGAGATNEKLFF. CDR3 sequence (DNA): TGTGCCAGCACTCCAGGAGCAGGGGCAACTAATGAAAAACTGTTTTTT.

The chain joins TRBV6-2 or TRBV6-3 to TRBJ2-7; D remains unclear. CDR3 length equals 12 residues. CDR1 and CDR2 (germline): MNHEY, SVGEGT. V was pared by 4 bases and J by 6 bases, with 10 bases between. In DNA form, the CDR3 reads TGTGCCAGCAGTTCCCACGAGATCGAGCAGTACTTC. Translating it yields CASSSHEIEQYF.

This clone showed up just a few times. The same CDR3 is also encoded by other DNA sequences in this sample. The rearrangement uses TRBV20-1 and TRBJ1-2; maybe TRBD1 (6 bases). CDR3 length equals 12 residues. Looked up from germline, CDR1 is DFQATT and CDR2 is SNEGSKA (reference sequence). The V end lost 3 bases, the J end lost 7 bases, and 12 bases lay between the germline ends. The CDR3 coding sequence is TGCAGTGCTAGTAAGGGGGGGTCTGGCTACACCTTC. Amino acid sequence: CSASKGGSGYTF.

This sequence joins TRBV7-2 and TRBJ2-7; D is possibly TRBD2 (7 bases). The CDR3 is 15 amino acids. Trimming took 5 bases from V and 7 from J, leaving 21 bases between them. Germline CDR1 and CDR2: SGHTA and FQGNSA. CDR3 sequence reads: CASSPWGGLGDEQYF. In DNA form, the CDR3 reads TGTGCCAGCAGCCCCTGGGGGGGGCTGGGGGATGAGCAGTACTTC.

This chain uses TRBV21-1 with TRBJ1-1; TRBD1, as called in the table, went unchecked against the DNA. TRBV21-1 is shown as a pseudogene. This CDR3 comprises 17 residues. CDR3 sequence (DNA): TGTGCCAGCAGCAAAGCGCGGGCAGGGGGCGCGAACACTGAAGCTTTCTTT. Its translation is CASSKARAGGANTEAFF.

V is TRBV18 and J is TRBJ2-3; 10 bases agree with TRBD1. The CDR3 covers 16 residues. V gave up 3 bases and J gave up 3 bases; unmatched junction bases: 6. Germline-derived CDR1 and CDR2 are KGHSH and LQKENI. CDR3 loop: CASSPRQGALTDTQYF. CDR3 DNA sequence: TGTGCCAGCTCACCTCGACAGGGGGCGCTAACAGATACGCAGTATTTT. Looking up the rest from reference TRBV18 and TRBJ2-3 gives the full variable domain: NAGVMQNPRHLVRRRGQEARLRCSPMKGHSHVYWYRQLPEEGLKFMVYLQKENIIDESGMPKERFSAEFPKEGPSILRIQQVVRGDSAAYFCASSPRQGALTDTQYFGPGTRLTVL.

CDR3 loop: CASSRQALNTEAFF. The CDR3 bases are TGTGCCAGCAGCAGACAGGCCTTGAACACTGAAGCTTTCTTT. The genes are TRBV6-5 and TRBJ1-1; D is possibly TRBD1 (6 bases). V lost 6 bases to trimming and J lost 0 bases, with 11 bases between them. The CDR3 runs 14 residues. Per the germline V gene, CDR1 is MNHEY and CDR2 is SVGAGI.

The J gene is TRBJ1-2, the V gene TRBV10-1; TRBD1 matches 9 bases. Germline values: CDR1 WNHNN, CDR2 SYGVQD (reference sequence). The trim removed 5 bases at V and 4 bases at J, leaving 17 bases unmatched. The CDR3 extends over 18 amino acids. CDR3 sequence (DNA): TGCGCCAGCAGTCATCCGGGACAGGGTAACGGAAAGGGCTATGGCTACACCTTC. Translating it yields CASSHPGQGNGKGYGYTF.

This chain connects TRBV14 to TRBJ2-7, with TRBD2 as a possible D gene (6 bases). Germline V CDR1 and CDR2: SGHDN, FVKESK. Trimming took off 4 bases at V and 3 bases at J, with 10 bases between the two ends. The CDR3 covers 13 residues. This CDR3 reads CASSPGDFYEQYF. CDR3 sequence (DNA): TGTGCCAGCAGCCCCGGGGACTTCTACGAGCAGTACTTC.

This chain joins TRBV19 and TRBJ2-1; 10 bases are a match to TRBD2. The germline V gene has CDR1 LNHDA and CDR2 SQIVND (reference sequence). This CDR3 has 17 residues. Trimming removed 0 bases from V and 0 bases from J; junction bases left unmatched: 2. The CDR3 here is CASSIDPSGSSYNEQFF. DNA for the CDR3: TGTGCCAGTAGTATAGACCCTAGCGGGAGCTCCTACAATGAGCAGTTCTTC.

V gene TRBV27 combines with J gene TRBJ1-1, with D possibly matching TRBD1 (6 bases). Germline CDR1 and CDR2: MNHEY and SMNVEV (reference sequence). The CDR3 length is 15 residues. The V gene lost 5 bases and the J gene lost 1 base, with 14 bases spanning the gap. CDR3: CASSPHRDQNTEAFF. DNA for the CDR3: TGTGCCAGCAGTCCCCACAGGGATCAGAACACTGAAGCTTTCTTT.

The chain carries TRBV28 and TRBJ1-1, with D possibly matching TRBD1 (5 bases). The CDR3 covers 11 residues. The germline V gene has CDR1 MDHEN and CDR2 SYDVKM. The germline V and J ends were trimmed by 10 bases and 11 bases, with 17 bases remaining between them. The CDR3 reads CAIQRQWAAFF. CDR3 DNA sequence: TGTGCCATCCAGCGACAGTGGGCGGCTTTCTTT.

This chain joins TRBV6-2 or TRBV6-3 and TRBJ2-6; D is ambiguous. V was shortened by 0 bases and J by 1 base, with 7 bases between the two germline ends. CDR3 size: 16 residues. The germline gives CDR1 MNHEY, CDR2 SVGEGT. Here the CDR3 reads CASSYSITSGANVLTF. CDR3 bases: TGTGCCAGCAGTTACTCGATTACTTCTGGGGCCAACGTCCTGACTTTC.

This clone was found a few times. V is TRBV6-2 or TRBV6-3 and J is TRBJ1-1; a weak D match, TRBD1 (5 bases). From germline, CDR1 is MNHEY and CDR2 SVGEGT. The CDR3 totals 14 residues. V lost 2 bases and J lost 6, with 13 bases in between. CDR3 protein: CASSYIKGRAEAFF. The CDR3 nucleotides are TGTGCCAGCAGTTACATAAAGGGGAGGGCTGAAGCTTTCTTT.

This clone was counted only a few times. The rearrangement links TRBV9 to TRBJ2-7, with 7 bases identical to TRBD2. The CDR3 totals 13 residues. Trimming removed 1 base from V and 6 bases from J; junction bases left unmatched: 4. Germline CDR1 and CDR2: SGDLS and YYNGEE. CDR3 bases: TGTGCCAGCAGCGTATTACAGCGGGGCGAGCAGTACTTC. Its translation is CASSVLQRGEQYF.

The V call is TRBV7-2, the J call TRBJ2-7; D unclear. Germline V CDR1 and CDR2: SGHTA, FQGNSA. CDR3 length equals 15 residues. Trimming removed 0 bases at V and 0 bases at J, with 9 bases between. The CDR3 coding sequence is TGTGCCAGCAGCTTAGCAGCAGGTGGCTCCTACGAGCAGTACTTC. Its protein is CASSLAAGGSYEQYF.

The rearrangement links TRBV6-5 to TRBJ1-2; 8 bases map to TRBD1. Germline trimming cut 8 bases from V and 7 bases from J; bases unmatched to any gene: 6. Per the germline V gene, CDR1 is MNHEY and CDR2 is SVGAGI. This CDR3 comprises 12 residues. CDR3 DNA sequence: TGTGCCAGCCGAATACAGGGGGGTGGCTACACCTTC. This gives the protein CASRIQGGGYTF.

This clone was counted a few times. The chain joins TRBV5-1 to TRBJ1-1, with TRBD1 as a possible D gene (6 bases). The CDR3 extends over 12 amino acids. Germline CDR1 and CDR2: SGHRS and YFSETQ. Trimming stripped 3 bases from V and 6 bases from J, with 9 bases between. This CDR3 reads CASSSTGPEAFF. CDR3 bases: TGCGCCAGCAGCTCCACAGGGCCTGAAGCTTTCTTT.

CDR3 protein: CASSRRDSYEQYF. The CDR3 region has the DNA TGTGCCAGCAGCCGCCGGGACTCCTACGAGCAGTACTTC. The rearrangement joins TRBV27 to TRBJ2-7; the D gene is possibly TRBD2 (5 bases). Germline values: CDR1 MNHEY, CDR2 SMNVEV (reference sequence). Trimming shortened V by 6 bases and J by 0 bases, and 9 bases separated the two germline ends. The CDR3 has 13 residues.

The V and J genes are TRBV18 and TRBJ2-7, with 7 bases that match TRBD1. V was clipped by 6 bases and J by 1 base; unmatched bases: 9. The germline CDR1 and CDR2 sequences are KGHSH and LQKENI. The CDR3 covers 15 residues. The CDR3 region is CASSHTGTVSYEQYF. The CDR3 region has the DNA TGTGCCAGCTCGCACACCGGGACAGTTTCCTACGAGCAGTACTTC. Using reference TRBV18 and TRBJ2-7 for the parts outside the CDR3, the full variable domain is NAGVMQNPRHLVRRRGQEARLRCSPMKGHSHVYWYRQLPEEGLKFMVYLQKENIIDESGMPKERFSAEFPKEGPSILRIQQVVRGDSAAYFCASSHTGTVSYEQYFGPGTRLTVT.

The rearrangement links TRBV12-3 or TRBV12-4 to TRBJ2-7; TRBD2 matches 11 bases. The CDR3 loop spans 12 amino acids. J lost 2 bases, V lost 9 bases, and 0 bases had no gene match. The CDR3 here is CASSGGAYEQYF. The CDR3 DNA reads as TGTGCCAGTAGCGGGGGGGCCTACGAGCAGTACTTC.

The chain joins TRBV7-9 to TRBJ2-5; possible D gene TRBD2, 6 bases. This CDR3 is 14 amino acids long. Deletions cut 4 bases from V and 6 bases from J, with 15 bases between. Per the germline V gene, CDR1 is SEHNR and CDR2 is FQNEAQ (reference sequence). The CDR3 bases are TGTGCCAGCAGCTCCTTCGAGGACTATCAGACCCAGTACTTC. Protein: CASSSFEDYQTQYF. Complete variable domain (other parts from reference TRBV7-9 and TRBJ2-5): DTGVSQNPRHKITKRGQNVTFRCDPISEHNRLYWYRQTLGQGPEFLTYFQNEAQLEKSRLLSDRFSAERPKGSFSTLEIQRTEQGDSAMYLCASSSFEDYQTQYFGPGTRLLVL.

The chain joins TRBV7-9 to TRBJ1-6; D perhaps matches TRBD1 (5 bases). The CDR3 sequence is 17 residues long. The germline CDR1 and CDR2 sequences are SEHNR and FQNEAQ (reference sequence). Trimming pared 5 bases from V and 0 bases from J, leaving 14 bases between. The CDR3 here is CASSELGGGSYNSPLHF. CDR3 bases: TGTGCCAGCAGCGAACTGGGGGGAGGCTCCTATAATTCACCCCTCCACTTT.

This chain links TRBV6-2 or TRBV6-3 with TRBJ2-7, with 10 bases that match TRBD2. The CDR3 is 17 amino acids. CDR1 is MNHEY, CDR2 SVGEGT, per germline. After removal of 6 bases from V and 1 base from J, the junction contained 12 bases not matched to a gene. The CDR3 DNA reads TGTGCCAGCAGCCTCTTCCGACTAGCGGGCCGTTCCTACGAGCAGTACTTC. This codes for CASSLFRLAGRSYEQYF.

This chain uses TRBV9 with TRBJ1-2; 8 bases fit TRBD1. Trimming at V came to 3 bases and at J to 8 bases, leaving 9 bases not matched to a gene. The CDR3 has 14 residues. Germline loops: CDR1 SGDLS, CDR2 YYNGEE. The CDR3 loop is CASSGQGLERGYTF. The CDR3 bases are TGTGCCAGCAGCGGACAGGGGTTGGAGCGCGGCTACACCTTC. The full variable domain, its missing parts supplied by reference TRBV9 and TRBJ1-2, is DSGVTQTPKHLITATGQRVTLRCSPRSGDLSVYWYQQSLDQGLQFLIQYYNGEERAKGNILERFSAQQFPDLHSELNLSSLELGDSALYFCASSGQGLERGYTFGSGTRLTVV.